This TCR beta chain stems from a study of CD8 T cells in Susac syndrome. The T cells that were sequenced for TCR beta were CD8+ and CD4+ cells from blood. Stable or active relapsing-remitting multiple sclerosis, untreated and meeting revised McDonald criteria, defined the controls. RNA, at roughly 0.45 to 1 ug, was reverse transcribed with random hexamers. The method of amplification for TCR beta CDR3 was immunoSEQ multiplex PCR, covering 54 Vbeta and 13 Jbeta. MiXCR, run by TCRdb on the immunoSEQ multiplex PCR reads, gives a single entry per CDR3 protein. The sample carries roughly 130,000 distinct CDR3 sequences, approximately 94% recorded once. The CDR3 runs to 14 residues. The V end was cut by 3 bases, the J end by 5 bases, with 16 bases between. Germline V gene lookup returns CDR1 DFQATT and CDR2 SNEGSKA (reference sequence).

V gene TRBV20-1 combines with J gene TRBJ2-5; tentative D call: TRBD2 (6 bases). This sequence originates from a human donor with multiple sclerosis. The material sequenced was CD4+ T cells from PBMCs. The CDR3 nucleotides read TGCAGTGCTAGGCCCCCGACTAGGGCGGAGACCCAGTACTTC. Its protein product is CSARPPTRAETQYF.